The rows below give T cell receptor beta chains drawn from one sample of a study of blood T cell repertoires in COVID-19. Libraries were prepared by immunoSEQ multiplex PCR; TCRdb keeps only in-frame clonotypes and omits some of them. Of 50,000 to 80,000 clones in the sample, approximately 85% were seen once. Sequencing was performed on peripheral blood. The receptors shown here come from a woman aged 60-75 years with COVID-19, enrolled during active disease. CDR3s include the opening cysteine and the closing phenylalanine or tryptophan. The order of the fields is J gene, clone size, V gene, D gene, CDR3 protein, CDR3 DNA. The D gene is left open where the match is weak. Part of the rows lack a size; the others show once, few, many or a class for expanded clones.

J: TRBJ1-1; size: -; V: TRBV6-5; D: -; CDR3: CASTPDSYTEAFF; DNA: TGTGCCAGCACCCCGGACAGCTACACTGAAGCTTTCTTT
J: TRBJ1-2; size: -; V: TRBV19; D: TRBD1; CDR3: CASSVDNTGDNGYTF; DNA: TGTGCCAGTAGTGTGGATAATACAGGGGACAATGGCTACACCTTC
J: TRBJ1-2; size: -; V: TRBV7-8; D: -; CDR3: CASSIRVRGDYGYTF; DNA: TGTGCCAGCAGCATCAGGGTCCGAGGCGACTATGGCTACACCTTC
J: TRBJ1-2; size: -; V: TRBV12-3/TRBV12-4; D: -; CDR3: CASSPDSNYGYTF; DNA: TGTGCCAGCAGTCCGGACAGTAACTATGGCTACACCTTC
J: TRBJ1-3; size: -; V: TRBV3-1/TRBV3-2; D: -; CDR3: CASSQDISGNTIYF; DNA: TGTGCCAGCAGCCAAGATATATCCGGAAACACCATATATTTT
J: TRBJ1-5; size: -; V: TRBV6-5; D: TRBD1; CDR3: CASSYSGTGNQPQHF; DNA: TGTGCCAGCAGTTACTCCGGGACAGGGAATCAGCCCCAGCATTTT
J: TRBJ1-1; size: -; V: TRBV10-2; D: -; CDR3: CASREVVDTEAFF; DNA: TGCGCCAGCCGAGAGGTAGTGGACACTGAAGCTTTCTTT
J: TRBJ2-5; size: -; V: TRBV11-2; D: -; CDR3: CASSPQDTGETQYF; DNA: TGTGCCAGCAGCCCTCAGGACACTGGAGAGACCCAGTACTTC
J: TRBJ1-2; size: -; V: TRBV7-9; D: TRBD1; CDR3: CASSLGGGRGYYGYTF; DNA: TGTGCCAGCAGCTTAGGAGGGGGCAGGGGGTACTATGGCTACACCTTC
J: TRBJ2-1; size: -; V: TRBV21-1; D: -; CDR3: CASSREREGYNEQFF; DNA: TGTGCCAGCTCCCGAGAGCGGGAGGGATACAATGAGCAGTTCTTC
J: TRBJ2-1; size: -; V: TRBV5-6; D: -; CDR3: CASSLVAGVGLSNEQFF; DNA: TGTGCCAGCAGCTTGGTCGCTGGAGTCGGGTTATCCAATGAGCAGTTCTTC
J: TRBJ2-3; size: once; V: TRBV4-1; D: TRBD1; CDR3: CASSPPGGTDTQYF; DNA: TGCGCCAGCAGCCCACCAGGGGGTACAGATACGCAGTATTTT
J: TRBJ2-1; size: -; V: TRBV7-9; D: TRBD2; CDR3: CASSPPTSGRNEQFF; DNA: TGTGCCAGCAGCCCCCCTACTAGCGGGAGAAATGAGCAGTTCTTC
J: TRBJ1-4; size: -; V: TRBV19; D: -; CDR3: CASSRQASGNEKLFF; DNA: TGTGCCAGTAGCAGACAGGCCTCCGGTAATGAAAAACTGTTTTTT
J: TRBJ2-1; size: -; V: TRBV7-2; D: TRBD2; CDR3: CASSSGTGLPNEQFF; DNA: TGTGCCAGCAGTTCGGGAACGGGACTACCTAATGAGCAGTTCTTC
J: TRBJ2-1; size: once; V: TRBV7-9; D: -; CDR3: CAGSTTRVSSYNEQFF; DNA: TGTGCCGGCAGCACCACACGGGTGAGCTCCTACAATGAGCAGTTCTTC
J: TRBJ1-2; size: -; V: TRBV12-3/TRBV12-4; D: -; CDR3: CASSLVGYGYTF; DNA: TGTGCCAGCAGTTTAGTCGGCTATGGCTACACCTTC
J: TRBJ2-1; size: -; V: TRBV6-5; D: -; CDR3: CASSPNRNEQFF; DNA: TGTGCCAGCAGTCCGAACAGGAATGAGCAGTTCTTC
J: TRBJ1-3; size: -; V: TRBV7-9; D: TRBD1; CDR3: CASSPGGFGNTIYF; DNA: TGTGCCAGCAGCCCAGGGGGTTTTGGAAACACCATATATTTT
J: TRBJ1-2; size: once; V: TRBV7-2; D: -; CDR3: CASSLGGTIANYGYTF; DNA: TGTGCCAGCAGCTTAGGCGGAACGATAGCTAACTATGGCTACACCTTC
J: TRBJ1-6; size: -; V: TRBV7-2; D: -; CDR3: CASSLFGVRNSPLHF; DNA: TGTGCCAGCAGCTTATTCGGGGTTAGGAATTCACCCCTCCACTTT
J: TRBJ2-7; size: -; V: TRBV5-5; D: TRBD1; CDR3: CASSRQGPYEQYF; DNA: TGTGCCAGCAGTAGACAGGGTCCCTACGAGCAGTACTTC
J: TRBJ2-7; size: few; V: TRBV7-6; D: TRBD2; CDR3: CASSLVRGGSHEQYF; DNA: TGTGCCAGCAGCTTGGTGAGGGGAGGGTCCCACGAGCAGTACTTC
J: TRBJ2-7; size: -; V: TRBV4-3; D: TRBD1; CDR3: CASSLGTGTSYEQYF; DNA: TGCGCCAGCAGCCTGGGGACAGGGACCTCCTACGAGCAGTACTTC
J: TRBJ2-5; size: -; V: TRBV5-6; D: TRBD2; CDR3: CASSLVTSGSGQETQYF; DNA: TGTGCCAGCAGCTTGGTCACTAGCGGGAGCGGGCAAGAGACCCAGTACTTC
J: TRBJ1-6; size: -; V: TRBV19; D: -; CDR3: CASSIDQRGSYNSPLHF; DNA: TGTGCCAGTAGTATAGATCAGCGGGGGTCCTATAATTCACCCCTCCACTTT
J: TRBJ1-1; size: -; V: TRBV19; D: TRBD1; CDR3: CASSWGQQNTEAFF; DNA: TGTGCCAGTAGTTGGGGACAGCAGAACACTGAAGCTTTCTTT
J: TRBJ2-1; size: -; V: TRBV4-3; D: -; CDR3: CASSQGWGGHNEQFF; DNA: TGCGCCAGCAGCCAAGGATGGGGAGGACACAATGAGCAGTTCTTC
J: TRBJ1-2; size: once; V: TRBV20-1; D: -; CDR3: CSARELYGYTF; DNA: TGCAGTGCTAGAGAACTCTATGGCTACACCTTC
J: TRBJ2-1; size: -; V: TRBV10-3; D: TRBD2; CDR3: CAISESGTSERRFF; DNA: TGTGCCATCAGTGAATCCGGGACTAGCGAGCGGCGGTTCTTC
J: TRBJ2-7; size: -; V: TRBV6-1; D: TRBD1; CDR3: CASSEMGQEQYF; DNA: TGTGCCAGCAGTGAAATGGGACAGGAGCAGTACTTC
J: TRBJ2-1; size: once; V: TRBV29-1; D: TRBD2; CDR3: CSVDERERSYNEQFF; DNA: TGCAGCGTTGACGAGCGGGAGCGTAGCTACAATGAGCAGTTCTTC
J: TRBJ2-1; size: -; V: TRBV2; D: -; CDR3: CASSGPSTSSYNEQFF; DNA: TGTGCCAGCAGCGGGCCGAGTACTAGCTCCTACAATGAGCAGTTCTTC
J: TRBJ1-5; size: -; V: TRBV4-1; D: TRBD1; CDR3: CASSQEGTVNQPQHF; DNA: TGCGCCAGCAGCCAAGAGGGGACAGTAAATCAGCCCCAGCATTTT